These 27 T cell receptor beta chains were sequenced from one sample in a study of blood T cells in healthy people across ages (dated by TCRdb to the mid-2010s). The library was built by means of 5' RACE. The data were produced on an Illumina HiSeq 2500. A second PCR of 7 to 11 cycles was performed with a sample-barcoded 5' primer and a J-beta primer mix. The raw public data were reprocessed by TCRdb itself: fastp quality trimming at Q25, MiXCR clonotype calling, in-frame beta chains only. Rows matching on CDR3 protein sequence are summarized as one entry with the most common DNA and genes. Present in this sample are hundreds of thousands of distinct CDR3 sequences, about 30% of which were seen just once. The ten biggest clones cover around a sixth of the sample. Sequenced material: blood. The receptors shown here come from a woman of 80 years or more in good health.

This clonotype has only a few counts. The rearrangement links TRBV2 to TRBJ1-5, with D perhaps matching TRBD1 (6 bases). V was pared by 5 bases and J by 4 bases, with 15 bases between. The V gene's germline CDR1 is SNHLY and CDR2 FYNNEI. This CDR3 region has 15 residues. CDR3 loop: CASSSRNRENQPQHF. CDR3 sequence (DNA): TGTGCCAGCAGTTCGCGGAACAGGGAGAATCAGCCCCAGCATTTT.

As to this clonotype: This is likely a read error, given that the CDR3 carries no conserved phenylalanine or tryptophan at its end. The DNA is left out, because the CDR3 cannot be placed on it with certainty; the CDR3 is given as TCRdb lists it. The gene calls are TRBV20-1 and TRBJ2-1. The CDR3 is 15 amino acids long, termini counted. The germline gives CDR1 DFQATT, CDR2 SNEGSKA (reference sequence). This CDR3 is CSARDVGAHTMSSSS.

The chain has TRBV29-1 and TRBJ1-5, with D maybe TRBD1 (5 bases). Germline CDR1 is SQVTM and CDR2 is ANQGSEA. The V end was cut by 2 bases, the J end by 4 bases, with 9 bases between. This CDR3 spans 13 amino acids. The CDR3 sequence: CSVETGYNQPQHF. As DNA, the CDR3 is TGCAGCGTTGAAACAGGCTATAATCAGCCCCAGCATTTT. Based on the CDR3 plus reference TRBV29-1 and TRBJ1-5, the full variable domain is SAVISQKPSRDICQRGTSLTIQCQVDSQVTMMFWYRQQPGQSLTLIATANQGSEATYESGFVIDKFPISRPNLTFSTLTVSNMSPEDSSIYLCSVETGYNQPQHFGDGTRLSIL.

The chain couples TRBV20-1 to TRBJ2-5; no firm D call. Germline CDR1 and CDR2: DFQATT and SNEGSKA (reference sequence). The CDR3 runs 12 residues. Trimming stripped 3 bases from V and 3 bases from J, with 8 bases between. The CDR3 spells CSASWLKETQYF. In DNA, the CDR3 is TGCAGTGCTAGTTGGCTAAAAGAGACCCAGTACTTC.

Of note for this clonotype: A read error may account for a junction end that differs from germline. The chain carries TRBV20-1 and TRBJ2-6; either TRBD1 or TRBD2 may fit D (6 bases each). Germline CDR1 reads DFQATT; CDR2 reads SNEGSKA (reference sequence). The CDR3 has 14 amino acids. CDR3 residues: CSVSGTSGANILTF. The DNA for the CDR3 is TGCAGTGTTAGTGGGACTTCGGGGGCCAACATCCTGACTTTC.

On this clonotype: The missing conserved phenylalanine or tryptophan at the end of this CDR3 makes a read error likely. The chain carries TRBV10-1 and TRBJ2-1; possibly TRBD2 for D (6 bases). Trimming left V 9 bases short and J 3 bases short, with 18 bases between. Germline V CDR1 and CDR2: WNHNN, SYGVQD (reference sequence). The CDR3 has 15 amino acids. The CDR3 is CASGGVRPLYNEQFY. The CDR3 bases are TGCGCCAGTGGAGGGGTACGCCCTCTCTACAATGAGCAGTTCTAC.

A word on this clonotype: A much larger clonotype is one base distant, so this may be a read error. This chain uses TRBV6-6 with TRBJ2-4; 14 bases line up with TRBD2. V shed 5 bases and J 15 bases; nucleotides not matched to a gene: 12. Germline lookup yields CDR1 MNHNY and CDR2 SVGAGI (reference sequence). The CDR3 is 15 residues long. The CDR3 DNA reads TGTGCCAGCAGTCCGACTAGCGGGGGGGCTTTGGAGCGGTACTTC. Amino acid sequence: CASSPTSGGALERYF.

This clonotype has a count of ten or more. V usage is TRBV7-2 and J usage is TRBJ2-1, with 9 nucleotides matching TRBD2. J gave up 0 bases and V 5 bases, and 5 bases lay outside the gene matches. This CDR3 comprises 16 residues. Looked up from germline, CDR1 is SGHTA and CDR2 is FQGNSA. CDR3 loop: CASSASLAGSYNEQFF. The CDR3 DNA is TGTGCCAGCAGCGCTTCACTAGCGGGCTCCTACAATGAGCAGTTCTTC. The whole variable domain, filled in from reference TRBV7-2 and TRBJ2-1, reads GAGVSQSPSNKVTEKGKDVELRCDPISGHTALYWYRQSLGQGLEFLIYFQGNSAPDKSGLPSDRFSAERTGGSVSTLTIQRTQQEDSAVYLCASSASLAGSYNEQFFGPGTRLTVL.

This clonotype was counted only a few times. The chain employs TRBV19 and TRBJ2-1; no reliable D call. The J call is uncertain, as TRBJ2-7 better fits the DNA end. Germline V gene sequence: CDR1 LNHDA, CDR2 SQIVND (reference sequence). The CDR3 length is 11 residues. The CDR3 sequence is CASEEYNEQYF. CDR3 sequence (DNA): TGTGCCAGTGAGGAGTACAATGAGCAGTACTTC.

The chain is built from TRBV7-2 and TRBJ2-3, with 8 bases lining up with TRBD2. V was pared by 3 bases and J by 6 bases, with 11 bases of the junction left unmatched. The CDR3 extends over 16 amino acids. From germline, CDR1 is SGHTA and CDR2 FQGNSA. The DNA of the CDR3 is TGTGCCAGCAGCTTGGCCGGGACTAGTAAGGTCGATACGCAGTATTTT. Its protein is CASSLAGTSKVDTQYF.

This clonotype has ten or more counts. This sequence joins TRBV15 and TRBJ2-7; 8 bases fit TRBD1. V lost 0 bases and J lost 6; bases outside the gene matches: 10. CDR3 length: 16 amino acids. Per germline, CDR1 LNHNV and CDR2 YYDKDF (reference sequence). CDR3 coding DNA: TGTGCCACCAGCAGAGATCTAGACAGGGGTACGGGCGAGCAGTACTTC. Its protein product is CATSRDLDRGTGEQYF.

DNA of the CDR3: TGCAGTGTCCCCCGGGTAGGTTTGAGTGAGCAGTTCTTC. It codes for CSVPRVGLSEQFF. This sequence joins TRBV20-1 and TRBJ2-1; no firm D call. The V end was cut by 7 bases, the J end by 9 bases, with 19 bases between. The CDR3 sequence is 13 residues long. The V gene's germline CDR1 is DFQATT and CDR2 SNEGSKA (reference sequence).

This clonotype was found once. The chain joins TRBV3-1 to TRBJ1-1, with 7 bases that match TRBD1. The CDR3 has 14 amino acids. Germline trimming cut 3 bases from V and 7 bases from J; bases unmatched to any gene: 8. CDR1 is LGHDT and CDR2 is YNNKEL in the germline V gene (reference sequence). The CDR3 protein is CASSHAGTADEAFF. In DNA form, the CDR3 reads TGTGCCAGCAGCCACGCAGGGACAGCCGATGAAGCTTTCTTT.

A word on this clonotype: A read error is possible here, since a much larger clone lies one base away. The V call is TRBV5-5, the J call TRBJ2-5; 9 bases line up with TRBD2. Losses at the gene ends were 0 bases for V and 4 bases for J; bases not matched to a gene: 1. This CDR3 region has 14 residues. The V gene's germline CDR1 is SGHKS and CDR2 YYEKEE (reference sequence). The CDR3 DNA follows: TGTGCCAGCAGCTTGGAAGCGGGGGGAGAGACCCAGTACTTC. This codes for CASSLEAGGETQYF.

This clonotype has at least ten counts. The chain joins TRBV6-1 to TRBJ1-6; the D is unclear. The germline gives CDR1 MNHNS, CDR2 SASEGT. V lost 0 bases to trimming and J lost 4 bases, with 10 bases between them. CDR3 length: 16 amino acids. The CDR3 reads CASSEADREYNSPLHF. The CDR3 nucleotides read TGTGCCAGCAGTGAAGCGGACCGGGAGTATAATTCACCCCTCCACTTT.

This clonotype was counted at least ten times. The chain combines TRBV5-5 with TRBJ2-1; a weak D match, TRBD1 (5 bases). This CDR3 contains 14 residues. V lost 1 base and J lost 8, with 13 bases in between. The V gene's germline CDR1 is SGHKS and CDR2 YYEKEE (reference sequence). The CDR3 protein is CASSLFRQQDEQFF. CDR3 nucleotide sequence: TGTGCCAGCAGCTTGTTTCGACAGCAGGATGAGCAGTTCTTC.

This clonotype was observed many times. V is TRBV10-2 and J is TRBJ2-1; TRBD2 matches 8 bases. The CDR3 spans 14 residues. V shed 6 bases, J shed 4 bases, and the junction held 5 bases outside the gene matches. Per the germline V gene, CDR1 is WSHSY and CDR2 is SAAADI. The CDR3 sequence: CASRERGRYNEQFF. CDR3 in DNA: TGCGCCAGCAGGGAGCGGGGGAGGTACAATGAGCAGTTCTTC.

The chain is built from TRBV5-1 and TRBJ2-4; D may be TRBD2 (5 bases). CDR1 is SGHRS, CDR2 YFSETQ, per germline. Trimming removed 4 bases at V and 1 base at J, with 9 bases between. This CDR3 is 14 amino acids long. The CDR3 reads CASSRTSAKNIQYF. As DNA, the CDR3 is TGCGCCAGCAGCCGGACTTCGGCCAAAAACATTCAGTACTTC. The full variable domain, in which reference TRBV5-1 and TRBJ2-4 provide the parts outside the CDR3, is KAGVTQTPRYLIKTRGQQVTLSCSPISGHRSVSWYQQTPGQGLQFLFEYFSETQRNKGNFPGRFSGRQFSNSRSEMNVSTLELGDSALYLCASSRTSAKNIQYFGAGTRLSVL.

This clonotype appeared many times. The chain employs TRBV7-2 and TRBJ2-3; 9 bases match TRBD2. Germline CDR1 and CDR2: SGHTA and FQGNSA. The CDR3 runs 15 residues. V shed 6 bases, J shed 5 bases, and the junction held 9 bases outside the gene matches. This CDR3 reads CASSFLMTSGDTQYF. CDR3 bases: TGTGCCAGCAGTTTTCTCATGACTAGCGGAGATACGCAGTATTTT.

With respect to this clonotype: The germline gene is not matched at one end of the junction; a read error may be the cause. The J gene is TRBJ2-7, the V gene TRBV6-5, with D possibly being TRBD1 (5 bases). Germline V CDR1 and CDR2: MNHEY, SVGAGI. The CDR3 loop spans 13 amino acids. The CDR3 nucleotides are TGTGCCGGCAGGGCCAGGGCTTCCTACGAGCAGTACTTC. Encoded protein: CAGRARASYEQYF.

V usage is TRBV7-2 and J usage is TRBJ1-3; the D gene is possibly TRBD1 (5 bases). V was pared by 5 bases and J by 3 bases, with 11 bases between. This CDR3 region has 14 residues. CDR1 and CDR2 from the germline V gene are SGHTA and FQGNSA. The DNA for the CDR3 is TGTGCCAGCAGCCCCTGGGACTTTGGAAACACCATATATTTT. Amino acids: CASSPWDFGNTIYF.

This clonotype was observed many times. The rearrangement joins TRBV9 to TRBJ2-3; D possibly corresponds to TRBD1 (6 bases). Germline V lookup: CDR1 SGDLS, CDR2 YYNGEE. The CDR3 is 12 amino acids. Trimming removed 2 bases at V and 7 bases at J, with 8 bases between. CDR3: CASSVGQNTQYF. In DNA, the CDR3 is TGTGCCAGCAGCGTCGGACAGAATACGCAGTATTTT.

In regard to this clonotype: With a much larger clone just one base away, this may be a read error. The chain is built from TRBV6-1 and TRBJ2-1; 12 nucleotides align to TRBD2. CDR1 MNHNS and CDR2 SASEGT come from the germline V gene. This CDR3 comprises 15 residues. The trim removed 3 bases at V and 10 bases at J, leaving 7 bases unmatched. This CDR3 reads CASSEDRGTSGEQFF. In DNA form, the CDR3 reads TGTGCCAGCAGTGAGGATCGCGGGACTAGCGGGGAGCAGTTCTTC.

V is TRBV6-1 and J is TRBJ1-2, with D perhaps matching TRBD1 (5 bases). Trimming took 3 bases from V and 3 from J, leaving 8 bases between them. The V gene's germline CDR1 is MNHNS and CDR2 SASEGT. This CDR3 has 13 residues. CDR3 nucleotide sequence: TGTGCCAGCAGTGACTGGGGGGACTATGGCTACACCTTC. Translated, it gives CASSDWGDYGYTF.

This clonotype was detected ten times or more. DNA of the CDR3: TGTGCCAGCAGCCCTATGGGGGGGGGCCGCACAGATACGCAGTATTTT. It is translated as CASSPMGGGRTDTQYF. The chain links TRBV7-3 to TRBJ2-3, with D possibly matching TRBD2 (7 bases). CDR1 is SGHTA, CDR2 FQGTGA, per germline. The CDR3 consists of 16 residues. Trimming removed 5 bases from V and 1 base from J, with 16 bases in between. The full variable domain, completed using reference TRBV7-3 and TRBJ2-3, is GAGVSQTPSNKVTEKGKYVELRCDPISGHTALYWYRQSLGQGPEFLIYFQGTGAADDSGLPNDRFFAVRPEGSVSTLKIQRTERGDSAVYLCASSPMGGGRTDTQYFGPGTRLTVL.

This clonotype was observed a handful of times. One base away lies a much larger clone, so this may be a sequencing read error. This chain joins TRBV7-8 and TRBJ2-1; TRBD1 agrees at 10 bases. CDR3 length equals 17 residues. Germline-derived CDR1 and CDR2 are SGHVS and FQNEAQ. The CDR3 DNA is TGTGCCAGCAGCGGAAGCGGGACAGGGGATTCCTGCAATGAGCAGTTCTTC. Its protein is CASSGSGTGDSCNEQFF. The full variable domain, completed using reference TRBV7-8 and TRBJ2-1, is GAGVSQSPRYKVAKRGQDVALRCDPISGHVSLFWYQQALGQGPEFLTYFQNEAQLDKSGLPSDRFFAERPEGSVSTLKIQRTQQEDSAVYLCASSGSGTGDSCNEQFFGPGTRLTVL.

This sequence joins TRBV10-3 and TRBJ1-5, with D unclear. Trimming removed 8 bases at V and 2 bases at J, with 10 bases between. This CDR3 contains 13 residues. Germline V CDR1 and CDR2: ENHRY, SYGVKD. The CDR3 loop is CAISAGGNQPQHF. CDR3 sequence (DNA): TGTGCCATCTCCGCCGGGGGCAATCAGCCCCAGCATTTT.